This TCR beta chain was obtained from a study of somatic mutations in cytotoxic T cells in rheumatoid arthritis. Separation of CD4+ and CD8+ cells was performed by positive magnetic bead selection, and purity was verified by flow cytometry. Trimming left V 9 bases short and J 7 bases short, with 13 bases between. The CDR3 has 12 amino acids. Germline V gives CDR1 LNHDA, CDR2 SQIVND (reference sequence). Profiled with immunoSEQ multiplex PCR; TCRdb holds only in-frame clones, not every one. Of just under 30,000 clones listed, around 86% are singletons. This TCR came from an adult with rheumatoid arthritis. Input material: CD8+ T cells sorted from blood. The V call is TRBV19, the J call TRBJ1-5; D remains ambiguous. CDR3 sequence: CASSIVGQPQHF. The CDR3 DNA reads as TGTGCCAGCTCAATCGTGGGCCAGCCCCAGCATTTT.